The clone carrying this T cell receptor beta chain is called medium-sized based on its frequency. Antigen unknown. These data are taken from a study of T cell clusters in autoimmune cytopenias. This CDR3 contains 17 residues. Germline V gene lookup returns CDR1 SGHRS and CDR2 YFSETQ. General study points: Compared with active autoimmune hepatitis patients, healthy donors showed almost three-fold more exclusive TRB clusters. Functional roles of the in silico T cell clusters still await experimental validation. No cluster-lack signature appeared between secondary cytopenia and chronic lymphocytic leukemia patients, apparently due to lymphoma masking. TRB repertoire shifts in secondary cytopenia and chronic lymphocytic leukemia mostly reflected lymphoma, not autoimmunity.

Each sample's input was around 250 ng genomic DNA, 30,000 to 45,000 genome equivalents. TRB rearrangements were amplified by touch-down multiplex PCR with mixed TRB-A/B primers. After re-calling the multiplex PCR reads, TCRdb lists one entry per CDR3 protein, DNA absent. The table for this sample gives about 9,500 distinct CDR3 sequences. The J gene is TRBJ2-3, the V gene TRBV5-1; the TCRdb call, TRBD1, lacks DNA for checking. This clonotype was obtained from a human donor with an autoimmune cytopenia or autoimmune hepatitis (not recorded which). Sequencing used peripheral blood. CDR3 region: CASNPSAGGGGTDTQYF.